Each of the 16 T cell receptor beta chains below was sequenced from the same sample in a study of shared clonotypes between healthy human individuals (dated by TCRdb to 2020 to 2022). Library construction relied on the immunoSEQ multiplex PCR assay. Sourced from immuneACCESS, this table was stored by TCRdb with only in-frame sequences that have V and J called. A share of the clones is absent; for the studies checked, an unresolved V gene accounts for under half, and the remainder has no known explanation. In all, the sample holds a few million clones, and more than 80% of those were seen once. The ten largest make up roughly 0.36% of the sample. The sequenced material came from naive CD4+ T cells from PBMCs. The cell subset or site label of this sample denotes: CD45RA+ positively selected. The origin of the receptors is a man between 18 and 29 years old in good health. Some clones in this sample may be carry-over from other donors' samples.

This chain uses TRBV7-9 with TRBJ2-3; 7 positions match TRBD2. V gave up 2 bases and J gave up 2 bases; unmatched junction bases: 7. Germline CDR1 SEHNR, CDR2 FQNEAQ (reference sequence). This CDR3 has 16 residues. The CDR3 coding sequence is TGTGCCAGCAGCTTAAGGGGTAGCGGGCTCACAGATACGCAGTATTTT. Its protein is CASSLRGSGLTDTQYF.

The chain employs TRBV10-3 and TRBJ2-5; D is undetermined. Trimming left V 0 bases short and J 0 bases short, with 8 bases between. The CDR3 spans 15 residues. Germline V lookup: CDR1 ENHRY, CDR2 SYGVKD. CDR3 residues: CAISESKVYQETQYF. For the CDR3, the DNA is TGTGCCATCAGTGAGTCGAAGGTGTACCAAGAGACCCAGTACTTC.

V is TRBV25-1 and J is TRBJ1-1; 8 nucleotides match TRBD1. Germline loops: CDR1 MGHDK, CDR2 SYGVNS. The V and J ends lost 6 bases and 4 bases, in that order; junction bases with no gene match: 7. The CDR3 totals 14 residues. The CDR3 spells CASRDRGQVTEAFF. In nucleotides, the CDR3 is TGTGCCAGCAGGGACCGGGGACAGGTCACTGAAGCTTTCTTT.

The rearrangement uses TRBV29-1 and TRBJ2-1, with unresolved D. Germline loops: CDR1 SQVTM, CDR2 ANQGSEA. This CDR3 region has 11 residues. The V end was cut by 4 bases, the J end by 8 bases, with 9 bases between. The CDR3 spells CSVASSYEQFF. CDR3 bases: TGCAGCGTTGCAAGCTCCTATGAGCAGTTCTTC.

This chain joins TRBV5-1 and TRBJ1-1; a possible D gene is TRBD1 (6 bases). This CDR3 contains 13 residues. CDR1 and CDR2 (germline): SGHRS, YFSETQ. The V end was cut by 5 bases, the J end by 5 bases, with 13 bases between. As DNA, the CDR3 is TGCGCCAGCAGGGAGGGGGTTACTACTGAAGCTTTCTTT. This encodes CASREGVTTEAFF.

This clone was detected once. The chain joins TRBV5-1 to TRBJ2-5; weak D call: TRBD2 (6 bases). The V and J ends lost 4 bases and 4 bases respectively, with 14 bases between them. Germline values: CDR1 SGHRS, CDR2 YFSETQ. The CDR3 covers 14 residues. The CDR3: CASSLGTFRETQYF. CDR3 coding DNA: TGCGCCAGCAGCCTGGGGACTTTTAGAGAGACCCAGTACTTC. Drawing the rest from reference TRBV5-1 and TRBJ2-5, the complete variable domain is KAGVTQTPRYLIKTRGQQVTLSCSPISGHRSVSWYQQTPGQGLQFLFEYFSETQRNKGNFPGRFSGRQFSNSRSEMNVSTLELGDSALYLCASSLGTFRETQYFGPGTRLLVL.

The chain links TRBV5-1 to TRBJ1-4, with TRBD1 as a possible D gene (5 bases). V was shortened by 4 bases and J by 4 bases, with 14 bases between the two germline ends. The germline gives CDR1 SGHRS, CDR2 YFSETQ. This CDR3 has 15 residues. The CDR3 bases are TGCGCCAGCAGCACCTCGACAGCGTTTAATGAAAAACTGTTTTTT. It is translated as CASSTSTAFNEKLFF.

This clone has only one observation. The V and J genes are TRBV5-1 and TRBJ2-3; perhaps TRBD1 as D (5 bases). This CDR3 has 15 amino acids. Trimming left V 6 bases short and J 3 bases short, with 17 bases between. Germline V CDR1 and CDR2: SGHRS, YFSETQ. The CDR3 spells CASTHKYTGTDTQYF. The CDR3 bases are TGCGCCAGCACTCACAAATATACAGGAACAGATACGCAGTATTTT. Full variable domain (remainder filled in from reference TRBV5-1 and TRBJ2-3): KAGVTQTPRYLIKTRGQQVTLSCSPISGHRSVSWYQQTPGQGLQFLFEYFSETQRNKGNFPGRFSGRQFSNSRSEMNVSTLELGDSALYLCASTHKYTGTDTQYFGPGTRLTVL.

This clone has a single count. This chain connects TRBV6-1 to TRBJ2-1; D remains unclear. The V gene's germline CDR1 is MNHNS and CDR2 SASEGT. Trimming shortened V by 4 bases and J by 0 bases, and 16 bases separated the two germline ends. The CDR3 loop spans 17 amino acids. The CDR3 DNA reads as TGTGCCAGCAGTGGCTACACCGGACGGCCCTCCTACAATGAGCAGTTCTTC. Translation gives CASSGYTGRPSYNEQFF.

A few counts support this clone. DNA for the CDR3: TGCGCCAGCAGTGATCTCCAGGGGACTGAAGCTTTCTTT. It yields the protein CASSDLQGTEAFF. The gene calls are TRBV10-2 and TRBJ1-1, with a tentative D call TRBD1 (6 bases). The germline CDR1 and CDR2 sequences are WSHSY and SAAADI. V lost 3 bases, J lost 5 bases, and 10 bases lay in between. This CDR3 contains 13 residues.

The V call is TRBV28, the J call TRBJ2-7, with 7 bases lining up with TRBD1. The CDR3 extends over 13 amino acids. Germline lookup yields CDR1 MDHEN and CDR2 SYDVKM. With 4 bases clipped from V and 2 bases from J, the junction kept 2 bases outside the gene matches. The CDR3 here is CASSWDSTYEQYF. The CDR3 DNA follows: TGTGCCAGCAGTTGGGACAGCACCTACGAGCAGTACTTC.

This rearrangement joins TRBV28 to TRBJ2-2; tentative D call: TRBD1 (6 bases). Germline V lookup: CDR1 MDHEN, CDR2 SYDVKM. This CDR3 is 15 amino acids long. V lost 6 bases and J lost 6, with 17 bases in between. CDR3 region: CASRTQGLGPGELFF. The CDR3 nucleotides are TGTGCCAGCAGGACACAGGGATTGGGCCCCGGGGAGCTGTTTTTT.

This clone is a singleton in its sample. The chain joins TRBV7-7 to TRBJ2-7; the D gene is possibly TRBD2 (6 bases). The CDR3 has 14 residues. V lost 3 bases and J 5 bases, leaving 14 bases between the germline ends. Germline values: CDR1 SSHAT, CDR2 FNYEAQ (reference sequence). The chain's CDR3 is CASSFGTGFNEQYF. In DNA, the CDR3 is TGTGCCAGCAGCTTCGGGACTGGGTTCAACGAGCAGTACTTC.

The chain combines TRBV5-4 with TRBJ1-1; D perhaps matches TRBD1 (5 bases). CDR3 length equals 15 residues. Deletions cut 3 bases from V and 0 bases from J, with 12 bases between. Germline assignment: CDR1 SGHNT and CDR2 YYREEE (reference sequence). CDR3 bases: TGTGCCAGCAGCTCGGCGACAGCCATGAACACTGAAGCTTTCTTT. It yields the protein CASSSATAMNTEAFF.

The CDR3 protein is CASTPQDGLAGTYEQYF. The CDR3 region has the DNA TGTGCCAGCACCCCGCAAGACGGACTAGCGGGAACCTACGAGCAGTACTTC. The chain links TRBV7-9 to TRBJ2-7; 12 nucleotides agree with TRBD2. V lost 7 bases and J lost 2; bases outside the gene matches: 12. Germline-derived CDR1 and CDR2 are SEHNR and FQNEAQ (reference sequence). The CDR3 length is 17 residues. Variable domain in full (rest from reference TRBV7-9 and TRBJ2-7): DTGVSQNPRHKITKRGQNVTFRCDPISEHNRLYWYRQTLGQGPEFLTYFQNEAQLEKSRLLSDRFSAERPKGSFSTLEIQRTEQGDSAMYLCASTPQDGLAGTYEQYFGPGTRLTVT.

The gene calls are TRBV7-6 and TRBJ1-1, with TRBD1 matching over 9 bases. The V segment lost 2 bases and the J segment 0 bases; nucleotides outside the gene matches: 4. The germline V gene encodes CDR1 SGHVS and CDR2 FNYEAQ. CDR3 length: 16 residues. The CDR3 sequence: CASSLWTGEMNTEAFF. The CDR3 nucleotides read TGTGCCAGCAGCTTATGGACAGGGGAAATGAACACTGAAGCTTTCTTT.